The sequence of this TCR beta chain was determined in a study of CD4 T cells in relation to SARS-CoV-2 and coronaviruses. The CDR3 runs to 14 residues. Germline-derived CDR1 and CDR2 are SGHTA and FQGNSA. V shed 2 bases and J shed 4 bases, with 11 bases lying between them. Concerning this clone itself: The antigen remains undetermined.

TCRdb's copy holds only in-frame clones and misses some; the assay was immunoSEQ multiplex PCR. The sample holds 25,000 or so clones, 60% to 80% seen once. Before the COVID-19 pandemic, during about 2010-2019, CD4+ T cells were taken from unexposed donors. After 10 to 11 days of culture, CD4+ T cells were isolated. Sequencing was carried out using CD4+ T cells from PBMCs, cultured in vitro. This receptor was taken from a human donor in good health. This chain links TRBV7-2 with TRBJ1-2, with TRBD1 as a possible D gene (5 bases). The CDR3 bases are TGTGCCAGCAGCTTAAACGGGGACTTCTATGGCTACACCTTC. Its protein product is CASSLNGDFYGYTF.